What follows is one T cell receptor (beta chain) and its context. Its antigen is not known. The data were taken from a study of cytomegalovirus exposure and HLA in healthy donors. Overall study results and limits: For cytomegalovirus status, the classifier reportedly gave diagnoses with high specificity and sensitivity. Earlier findings revealed that most TCR beta V segments proved productive either about 90% or about 30% of the time. Reports indicate that TCR beta sequences accurately predicted the HLA-A and HLA-B alleles of most subjects.

V lost 7 bases to trimming and J lost 0 bases, with 10 bases between them. This CDR3 is built from 12 residues. Germline values: CDR1 SQVTM, CDR2 ANQGSEA. Primers included in the PCR were 60 Vbeta and 13 Jbeta primers. The assay was immunoSEQ multiplex PCR, and TCRdb's table has in-frame clones only and misses some. The sample has roughly 120,000 clones; 77% are singletons. The sample consisted of PBMCs. The clonotype was recovered from a human donor in good health. The chain uses TRBV29-1 and TRBJ2-7; possibly TRBD1 for D (6 bases). CDR3 coding DNA: TGCAGCGGGGGGCGGAACTCCTACGAGCAGTACTTC. It specifies CSGGRNSYEQYF.